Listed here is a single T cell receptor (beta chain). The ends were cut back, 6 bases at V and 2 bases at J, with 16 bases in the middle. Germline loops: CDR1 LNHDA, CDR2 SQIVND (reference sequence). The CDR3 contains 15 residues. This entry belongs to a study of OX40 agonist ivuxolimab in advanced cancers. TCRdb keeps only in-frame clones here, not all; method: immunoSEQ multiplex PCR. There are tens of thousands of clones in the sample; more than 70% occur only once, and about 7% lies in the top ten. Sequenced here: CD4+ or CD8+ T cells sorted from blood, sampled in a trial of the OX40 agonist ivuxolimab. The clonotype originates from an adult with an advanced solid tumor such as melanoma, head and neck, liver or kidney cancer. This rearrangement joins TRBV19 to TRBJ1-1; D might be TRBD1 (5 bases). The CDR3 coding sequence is TGTGCCAGTAGATGGGGTGGGGCGGGAAACACTGAAGCTTTCTTT. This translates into CASRWGGAGNTEAFF.